The clone carrying this TCR beta chain was recorded at least ten times. Its specificity is unknown. TCR beta CDR3 regions were amplified from RNA transcripts. HTBI primers were used in a first-round RT-PCR, which preceded a second-round multiplex PCR. TCRdb reprocessed the multiplex PCR reads via MiXCR and lists one record per CDR3 protein. Of about 500,000 distinct CDR3 sequences in the sample, about 15% are singletons; the top ten hold about 9.4%. This entry comes from a study of Graves' ophthalmopathy and Graves' hyperthyroidism. Study-wide points: A majority of expanded thyroid clonotypes exceeding 0.001 frequency were likewise present in blood. Sensitivity of 55% to 71% and specificity of roughly 72% were achieved by the model that predicted ophthalmopathy progression.

Moderate-to-severe activity, CAS at least 3, NOSPECS at least 4 and duration under 3 months characterized donors with ophthalmopathy. V was pared by 10 bases and J by 8 bases, with 15 bases between. CDR3 length: 13 residues. Germline CDR1 reads MDHEN; CDR2 reads SYDVKM. The chain is built from TRBV28 and TRBJ1-6; the D is unclear. Sequenced input: blood. The clonotype comes from a woman younger than 45 with Graves' ophthalmopathy. The CDR3 spells CANRRGLDSPLHF. CDR3 in DNA: TGTGCCAACCGACGGGGATTGGATTCACCCCTCCACTTT.